Listed below are T cell receptor beta chains from one sample, sequenced in a study of PD-1 blockade in classical Hodgkin lymphoma. The method was immunoSEQ multiplex PCR; TCRdb's version includes in-frame clones alone and lacks a portion of them. Of 20,000 to 25,000 clones in the sample, 73% are singletons; the top ten hold approximately 24%. Material: peripheral blood mononuclear cells (PBMCs), obtained before the second cycle of nivolumab. The receptor source for this set is a human donor with classical Hodgkin lymphoma. Each CDR3 is given with its conserved first and last residue. A D gene is named only where the DNA matches it firmly. Some rows have no size entry. The others give once, few or many, or a class for an expanded clone.

clone size	V gene	D gene	J gene	CDR3 DNA	CDR3 protein
NA	TRBV18	NA	TRBJ2-5	TGTGCCAGCTCGCTAGCACGGGAGACCCAGTACTTC	CASSLARETQYF
NA	TRBV19	NA	TRBJ1-4	TGTGCCAGTACCCTGGGGGTAACTAATGAAAAACTGTTTTTT	CASTLGVTNEKLFF
NA	TRBV5-1	NA	TRBJ2-7	TGCGCCAGCACTCCGGGACGGCTGTCCTACGAGCAGTACTTC	CASTPGRLSYEQYF
NA	TRBV6-4	NA	TRBJ1-1	TGTGCCAGCAGTGAAGAAGTGAACACTGAAGCTTTCTTT	CASSEEVNTEAFF
NA	TRBV25-1	NA	TRBJ1-1	TGTGCCAGCAGTTTTGACCCGAAGAAAAGAGCTTTCTTT	CASSFDPKKRAFF
few	TRBV6-1	NA	TRBJ1-1	TGTGCCAGCAGCAAGAAGAACACTGAAGCTTTCTTT	CASSKKNTEAFF
NA	TRBV5-4	TRBD1	TRBJ2-7	TGTGCCAGCAGCCAGAACAGGGGATACGAGCAGTACTTC	CASSQNRGYEQYF
NA	TRBV27	TRBD2	TRBJ2-1	TGTGCCAGCAGCCGAGCGGGAAGCTCCTACAATGAGCAGTTCTTC	CASSRAGSSYNEQFF
NA	TRBV28	TRBD1	TRBJ2-2	TGTGCCAGCAGTGGCCCGGACAGGGTCCCCGGGGAGCTGTTTTTT	CASSGPDRVPGELFF
NA	TRBV5-1	TRBD2	TRBJ2-1	TGCGCCAGCAGCTTGATAGGACTAGCGGGCGGTAATGAGCAGTTCTTC	CASSLIGLAGGNEQFF
medium-sized	TRBV5-4	NA	TRBJ1-1	TGTGCCAGCAGCTTGGCTGGGCCAGGGAACACTGAAGCTTTCTTT	CASSLAGPGNTEAFF
NA	TRBV6-4	NA	TRBJ2-1	TGTGCCAGCAGTGATAGTGGGGGCCTGGGGAATGAGCAGTTCTTC	CASSDSGGLGNEQFF
NA	TRBV7-9	NA	TRBJ2-2	TGTGCCAGCAGCTTGAGGCAGCAGAACACCGGGGAGCTGTTTTTT	CASSLRQQNTGELFF
NA	TRBV5-1	NA	TRBJ2-7	TGCGCCAGCAGCTTGAGCGGCCGGGGGACCCACGAGCAGTACTTC	CASSLSGRGTHEQYF
NA	TRBV27	TRBD1	TRBJ2-3	TGTGCCAGCGGCCAAAACAGGGGAGAGGCTAGCACAGATACGCAGTATTTT	CASGQNRGEASTDTQYF
NA	TRBV6-5	TRBD1	TRBJ1-2	TGTGCCAGCAGTTCGATGACAGGGGGGAACTATGGCTACACCTTC	CASSSMTGGNYGYTF
NA	TRBV29-1	NA	TRBJ1-1	TGCAGCGCGGCCGGGGTTGACAATGAAGCTTTCTTT	CSAAGVDNEAFF